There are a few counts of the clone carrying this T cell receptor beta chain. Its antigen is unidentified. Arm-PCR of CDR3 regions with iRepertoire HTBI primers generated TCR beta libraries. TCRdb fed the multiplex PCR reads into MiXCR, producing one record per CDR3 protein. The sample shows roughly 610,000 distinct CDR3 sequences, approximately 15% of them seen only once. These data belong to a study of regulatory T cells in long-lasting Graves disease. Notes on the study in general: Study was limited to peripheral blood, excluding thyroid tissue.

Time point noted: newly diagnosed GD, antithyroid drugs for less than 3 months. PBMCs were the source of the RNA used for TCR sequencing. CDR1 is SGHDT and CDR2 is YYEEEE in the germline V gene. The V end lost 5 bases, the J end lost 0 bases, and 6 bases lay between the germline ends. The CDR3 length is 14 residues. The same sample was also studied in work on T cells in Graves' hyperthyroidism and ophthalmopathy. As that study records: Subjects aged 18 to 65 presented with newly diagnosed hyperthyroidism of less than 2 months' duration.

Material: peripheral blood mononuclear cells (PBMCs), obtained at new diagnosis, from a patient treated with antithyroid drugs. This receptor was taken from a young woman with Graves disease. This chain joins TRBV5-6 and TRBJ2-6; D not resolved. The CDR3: CASRVYSGANVLTF. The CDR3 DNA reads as TGTGCCAGCAGAGTGTACTCTGGGGCCAACGTCCTGACTTTC.